These 16 T cell receptor beta chains were sequenced from one sample in a study of blood T cell repertoires in COVID-19. Measured with immunoSEQ multiplex PCR; TCRdb has only the in-frame clones, and not every one. This table has fewer than 200,000 clones, 85% appearing once. Sample: peripheral blood. The receptors here all came from a human donor with acute or convalescent COVID-19. The donor label of this sample is uncertain.

The chain couples TRBV6-6 to TRBJ1-2; 9 bases are shared with TRBD1. CDR3 size: 15 residues. Losses at the gene ends were 8 bases for V and 7 bases for J; bases not matched to a gene: 14. CDR1 and CDR2 (germline): MNHNY, SVGAGI (reference sequence). The DNA of the CDR3 is TGTGCCAGCCTAGGTTCAATACAGGGGGCGAGTGGCTACACCTTC. Translation gives CASLGSIQGASGYTF.

The chain joins TRBV5-4 to TRBJ2-4; 7 bases are a match to TRBD1. J gave up 3 bases and V 4 bases, and 7 bases lay outside the gene matches. This CDR3 spans 15 amino acids. Looked up from germline, CDR1 is SGHNT and CDR2 is YYREEE (reference sequence). DNA of the CDR3: TGTGCCAGCAGCCTTCACGACAGGGTCAAAAACATTCAGTACTTC. Encoded protein: CASSLHDRVKNIQYF. Full variable domain (remainder filled in from reference TRBV5-4 and TRBJ2-4): ETGVTQSPTHLIKTRGQQVTLRCSSQSGHNTVSWYQQALGQGPQFIFQYYREEENGRGNFPPRFSGLQFPNYSSELNVNALELDDSALYLCASSLHDRVKNIQYFGAGTRLSVL.

This clone was found once. The chain couples TRBV28 to TRBJ2-3, with TRBD1 identical over 8 bases. Looked up from germline, CDR1 is MDHEN and CDR2 is SYDVKM. The CDR3 spans 17 residues. V shed 1 base and J 5 bases; nucleotides not matched to a gene: 11. The CDR3 reads CASSLYTKLTGGDTQYF. The CDR3 DNA follows: TGTGCCAGCAGTTTATATACAAAGCTTACAGGGGGAGATACGCAGTATTTT.

The rearrangement links TRBV15 to TRBJ1-1; TRBD1 might be the D (5 bases). V was cut by 2 bases and J by 8 bases, with 15 bases left in between. Germline CDR1 is LNHNV and CDR2 is YYDKDF (reference sequence). The CDR3 is 14 residues long. Here the CDR3 reads CATSRRSGLLEAFF. CDR3 DNA sequence: TGTGCCACCAGCAGACGATCGGGACTGCTAGAAGCTTTCTTT.

The chain employs TRBV11-3 and TRBJ2-7, with TRBD1 as a possible D gene (6 bases). V shed 7 bases and J shed 3 bases, with 16 bases lying between them. From germline, CDR1 is SGHNT and CDR2 YENEEA. The CDR3 is 14 residues long. CDR3 region: CASTATGTHYEQYF. CDR3 nucleotide sequence: TGTGCCAGCACCGCGACAGGAACCCACTACGAGCAGTACTTC. The full variable domain, in which reference TRBV11-3 and TRBJ2-7 provide the parts outside the CDR3, is EAGVVQSPRYKIIEKKQPVAFWCNPISGHNTLYWYLQNLGQGPELLIRYENEEAVDDSQLPKDRFSAERLKGVDSTLKIQPAELGDSAVYLCASTATGTHYEQYFGPGTRLTVT.

This clone was recorded once. The chain combines TRBV10-3 with TRBJ1-5; possible D gene TRBD1, 5 bases. The CDR3 runs 14 residues. Trimming removed 2 bases from V and 4 bases from J, with 9 bases in between. Germline CDR1 is ENHRY and CDR2 is SYGVKD. CDR3 nucleotide sequence: TGTGCCATCAGTGAGGGGACTCAGAATCAGCCCCAGCATTTT. Translated, it gives CAISEGTQNQPQHF.

The chain recombines TRBV29-1 with TRBJ1-1; no definite D call. Germline V gene lookup returns CDR1 SQVTM and CDR2 ANQGSEA. Trimming removed 6 bases at V and 3 bases at J, with 20 bases between. CDR3 size: 15 residues. The CDR3 loop is CSVATSGRADTEAFF. The CDR3 DNA sequence: TGCAGCGTCGCTACCTCCGGGAGGGCCGACACTGAAGCTTTCTTT.

V gene TRBV5-1 combines with J gene TRBJ2-2; D uncertain. Germline V gene lookup returns CDR1 SGHRS and CDR2 YFSETQ. V was clipped by 4 bases and J by 6 bases, with 19 bases between them. CDR3 length equals 16 residues. This chain's CDR3 is CASSRPSGPPPGELFF. The CDR3 DNA follows: TGCGCCAGCAGCCGGCCGAGTGGGCCCCCTCCCGGGGAGCTGTTTTTT.

The V gene is TRBV11-3, the J gene TRBJ2-2, with D possibly TRBD1 on 6 matching bases. Trimming removed 1 base at V and 3 bases at J, with 6 bases between. Germline CDR1 SGHNT, CDR2 YENEEA. This CDR3 has 14 amino acids. CDR3 amino acids: CASSLAGDTGELFF. For the CDR3, the DNA is TGTGCCAGCAGCTTAGCAGGGGACACCGGGGAGCTGTTTTTT.

This clone was counted only a few times. The chain links TRBV28 to TRBJ1-4; 9 bases match TRBD1. V shed 6 bases, J shed 6 bases, and the junction held 11 bases outside the gene matches. CDR1 MDHEN and CDR2 SYDVKM come from the germline V gene. The CDR3 length is 16 residues. The DNA of the CDR3 is TGTGCCAGCAGGGGACAGGGACGGAAAGTCTATGAAAAACTGTTTTTT. It yields the protein CASRGQGRKVYEKLFF.

J is TRBJ1-5 and V is TRBV6-4; D remains ambiguous. The germline V gene has CDR1 MRHNA and CDR2 SNTAGT. This CDR3 contains 13 residues. V was cut by 6 bases and J by 0 bases, with 6 bases left in between. The CDR3 nucleotides are TGTGCCAGCAGCCAGAATAGCAATCAGCCCCAGCATTTT. Its translation is CASSQNSNQPQHF.

The chain uses TRBV27 and TRBJ1-5; D is perhaps TRBD1 (5 bases). Trimming cost V 0 bases and J 10 bases, with 16 bases left between them. Germline CDR1 reads MNHEY; CDR2 reads SMNVEV (reference sequence). The CDR3 extends over 15 amino acids. The CDR3 spells CASSLSAGLVGPQHF. The CDR3 DNA reads as TGTGCCAGCAGTTTATCTGCGGGGCTCGTAGGACCCCAGCATTTT.

The chain employs TRBV9 and TRBJ2-1, with unresolved D. The CDR3 length is 13 residues. With 0 bases removed from V and 3 bases from J, the gap between germline ends came to 4 bases. The germline V gene has CDR1 SGDLS and CDR2 YYNGEE. CDR3 loop: CASSVDHYNEQFF. DNA for the CDR3: TGTGCCAGCAGCGTAGATCACTACAATGAGCAGTTCTTC.

The chain links TRBV3-1 (or the pseudogene TRBV3-2) to TRBJ1-3; D gene ambiguous. Germline CDR1 and CDR2: LGHDT and YNNKEL (reference sequence). Trimming pared 2 bases from V and 0 bases from J, leaving 11 bases between. CDR3 length: 16 residues. This chain's CDR3 is CASSQLAAYSGNTIYF. CDR3 coding DNA: TGTGCCAGCAGCCAATTGGCCGCTTACTCTGGAAACACCATATATTTT.

The rearrangement joins TRBV5-4 to TRBJ2-7; a weak D match, TRBD2 (6 bases). V dropped 1 base and J dropped 7 bases, with 18 bases sitting between them. Per the germline V gene, CDR1 is SGHNT and CDR2 is YYREEE (reference sequence). This CDR3 has 15 amino acids. The CDR3 nucleotides are TGTGCCAGCAGCTTGCCCGGGACTTCCCTACAAGAGCAGTACTTC. It yields the protein CASSLPGTSLQEQYF. Full variable domain (remainder filled in from reference TRBV5-4 and TRBJ2-7): ETGVTQSPTHLIKTRGQQVTLRCSSQSGHNTVSWYQQALGQGPQFIFQYYREEENGRGNFPPRFSGLQFPNYSSELNVNALELDDSALYLCASSLPGTSLQEQYFGPGTRLTVT.

The V call is TRBV5-8, the J call TRBJ1-6, with TRBD1 as a possible D gene (6 bases). The V end lost 1 base, the J end lost 7 bases, and 12 bases lay between the germline ends. The CDR3 spans 15 residues. CDR1 and CDR2 (germline): SGHTS, YDEGEE. The CDR3 spells CASSLLTGTNSPLHF. For the CDR3, the DNA is TGTGCCAGCAGCTTGTTGACAGGCACGAATTCACCCCTCCACTTT.